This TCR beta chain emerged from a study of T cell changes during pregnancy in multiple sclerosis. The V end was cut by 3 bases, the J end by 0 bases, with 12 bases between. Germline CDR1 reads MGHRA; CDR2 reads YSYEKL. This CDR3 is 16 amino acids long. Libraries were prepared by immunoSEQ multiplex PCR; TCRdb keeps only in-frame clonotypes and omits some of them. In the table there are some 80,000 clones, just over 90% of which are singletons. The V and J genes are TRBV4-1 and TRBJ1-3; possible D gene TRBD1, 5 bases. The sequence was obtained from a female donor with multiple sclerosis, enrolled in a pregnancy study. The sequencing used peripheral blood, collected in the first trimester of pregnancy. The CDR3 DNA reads TGCGCCAGCAGCCAGCCCAGGGAAGACTCTGGAAACACCATATATTTT. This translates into CASSQPREDSGNTIYF.